Below, 16 T cell receptor beta chains from the same sample are listed, as sequenced in a study of blood T cell repertoires in COVID-19. The table came from immunoSEQ multiplex PCR; TCRdb's copy has only in-frame clones and leaves some out. The data hold approximately 160,000 clones, with around four fifths observed a single time. Material: PBMCs or T cells enriched from blood (not recorded which). The receptors come from a woman aged 45-65 years who had recovered from COVID-19.

The chain has TRBV6-1 and TRBJ1-4, with D unclear. This CDR3 region has 16 residues. The germline V gene encodes CDR1 MNHNS and CDR2 SASEGT. V was cut by 0 bases and J by 4 bases, with 12 bases left in between. The CDR3 sequence is CASSEAPAQINEKLFF. The CDR3 DNA follows: TGTGCCAGCAGTGAAGCTCCCGCCCAGATTAATGAAAAACTGTTTTTT.

The count of this clone is one. The chain employs TRBV5-1 and TRBJ1-1; D gene unclear. Trimming removed 5 bases at V and 1 base at J, with 12 bases between. The CDR3 is 14 residues long. Germline V gives CDR1 SGHRS, CDR2 YFSETQ. CDR3 region: CASSSSGGNTEAFF. DNA of the CDR3: TGCGCCAGCAGTTCCAGCGGCGGGAACACTGAAGCTTTCTTT.

This clone was observed once. The J gene is TRBJ2-2, the V gene TRBV6-2 or TRBV6-3; D remains unclear. V lost 5 bases, J lost 0 bases, and 13 bases lay in between. Germline values: CDR1 MNHEY, CDR2 SVGEGT. This CDR3 region has 16 residues. The CDR3 loop is CASSQISASNTGELFF. The DNA for the CDR3 is TGTGCCAGCAGTCAAATAAGCGCTTCGAACACCGGGGAGCTGTTTTTT.

V and J are TRBV4-2 and TRBJ1-3; unclear D gene. V shed 0 bases and J shed 11 bases, with 5 bases lying between them. This CDR3 spans 11 amino acids. Germline V gene data show CDR1 as LGHNA and CDR2 as YNFKEQ. CDR3 loop: CASSQDQAIYF. The CDR3 DNA sequence: TGTGCCAGCAGCCAAGATCAGGCCATATATTTT.

J is TRBJ2-1 and V is TRBV15, with TRBD2 as a possible D gene (6 bases). The CDR3 spans 15 residues. CDR1 and CDR2 (germline): LNHNV, YYDKDF (reference sequence). Trimming removed 1 base from V and 4 bases from J, with 11 bases in between. CDR3 in amino acids: CATSRGGEWYNEQFF. In DNA, the CDR3 is TGTGCCACCAGCAGAGGGGGGGAGTGGTACAATGAGCAGTTCTTC.

This chain links TRBV7-3 with TRBJ2-2; weak D call: TRBD2 (6 bases). CDR1 is SGHTA, CDR2 FQGTGA, per germline. There are 14 residues in the CDR3. V gave up 5 bases and J gave up 5 bases, with 12 bases separating them. CDR3 protein: CASSDKGTTGELFF. The CDR3 nucleotides read TGTGCCAGCAGCGATAAAGGGACTACCGGGGAGCTGTTTTTT.

The rearrangement uses TRBV3-1 (or the pseudogene TRBV3-2) and TRBJ1-5, with TRBD1 as a possible D gene (5 bases). With 3 bases removed from V and 6 bases from J, the gap between germline ends came to 15 bases. The length of the CDR3 is 15 residues. Germline loops: CDR1 LGHDT, CDR2 YNNKEL (reference sequence). The CDR3 protein is CASSQDNRLVQPQHF. For the CDR3, the DNA is TGTGCCAGCAGCCAGGACAACAGGTTGGTTCAGCCCCAGCATTTT.

This clone was seen only once. The chain combines TRBV5-6 with TRBJ1-2; 8 positions match TRBD1. The CDR3 runs to 13 residues. Germline CDR1 and CDR2: SGHDT and YYEEEE. The junction had 5 bases not matched to a gene; V was cut back by 3 bases and J by 7 bases. The CDR3 region has the DNA TGTGCCAGCAGCTCCCAGGGGGCGAGTGGCTACACCTTC. It specifies CASSSQGASGYTF. Full variable domain (outside the CDR3, taken from reference TRBV5-6 and TRBJ1-2): DAGVTQSPTHLIKTRGQQVTLRCSPKSGHDTVSWYQQALGQGPQFIFQYYEEEERQRGNFPDRFSGHQFPNYSSELNVNALLLGDSALYLCASSSQGASGYTFGSGTRLTVV.

This chain uses TRBV18 with TRBJ1-1; 9 nucleotides agree with TRBD1. This CDR3 comprises 15 residues. Trimming took 4 bases from V and 2 from J; bases not matched to a gene: 5. Germline CDR1 KGHSH, CDR2 LQKENI. CDR3 amino acids: CASSLTGQGNTEAFF. In nucleotides, the CDR3 is TGTGCCAGCTCACTAACGGGACAGGGAAACACTGAAGCTTTCTTT. The entire variable domain, with the rest obtained from reference TRBV18 and TRBJ1-1, is as follows: NAGVMQNPRHLVRRRGQEARLRCSPMKGHSHVYWYRQLPEEGLKFMVYLQKENIIDESGMPKERFSAEFPKEGPSILRIQQVVRGDSAAYFCASSLTGQGNTEAFFGQGTRLTVV.

The chain joins TRBV7-9 to TRBJ1-1; D ambiguous. The V and J ends lost 0 bases and 6 bases respectively, with 8 bases between them. Germline lookup yields CDR1 SEHNR and CDR2 FQNEAQ (reference sequence). The CDR3 has 13 residues. The CDR3 here is CASSLAFSAEAFF. CDR3 bases: TGTGCCAGCAGCTTAGCATTCAGCGCTGAAGCTTTCTTT.

This chain uses TRBV2 with TRBJ2-1; D might be TRBD2 (5 bases). Germline CDR1 SNHLY, CDR2 FYNNEI. The CDR3 contains 15 residues. The ends were cut back, 4 bases at V and 9 bases at J, with 19 bases in the middle. DNA of the CDR3: TGTGCCAGCAGTGTGGAATTAGATCGGGGTCGTGAGCAGTTCTTC. It translates to CASSVELDRGREQFF.

This sequence joins TRBV24-1 and TRBJ2-3; 14 bases align to TRBD2. V shed 4 bases and J 3 bases; nucleotides not matched to a gene: 5. The CDR3 contains 17 residues. CDR1 is KGHDR and CDR2 is SFDVKD in the germline V gene. CDR3 amino acids: CATSDPGTSGRTDTQYF. Here the CDR3 DNA reads TGTGCCACCAGTGACCCGGGGACTAGCGGGAGAACAGATACGCAGTATTTT.

The genes are TRBV5-8 and TRBJ2-7; maybe TRBD2 (5 bases). Germline values: CDR1 SGHTS, CDR2 YDEGEE. V lost 1 base and J 2 bases, leaving 13 bases between the germline ends. This CDR3 is 15 amino acids long. The CDR3 here is CASSLLRTFAYEQYF. Here the CDR3 DNA reads TGTGCCAGCAGCTTGCTAAGGACTTTCGCCTACGAGCAGTACTTC.

The chain links TRBV9 to TRBJ2-7; 9 nucleotides align to TRBD2. CDR1 and CDR2 from the germline V gene are SGDLS and YYNGEE. The CDR3 loop spans 16 amino acids. The junction had 8 bases not matched to a gene; V was cut back by 4 bases and J by 0 bases. CDR3 DNA sequence: TGTGCCAGCAGCTCAGTTAGCGGGGGCCACTCCTACGAGCAGTACTTC. Translation gives CASSSVSGGHSYEQYF.

This rearrangement joins TRBV9 to TRBJ2-1; TRBD2 matches 11 bases. V trimming: 5 bases; J trimming: 2 bases; junction bases outside the gene matches: 6. This CDR3 region has 16 residues. CDR1 and CDR2 from the germline V gene are SGDLS and YYNGEE. CDR3 protein: CASSRTTSGTYNEQFF. The CDR3 DNA is TGTGCCAGCAGTAGAACGACTAGCGGGACCTACAATGAGCAGTTCTTC.

As DNA, the CDR3 is TGTGCCAGCAGCTCGTCAGGGTTGCGCACTGAAGCTTTCTTT. Translated: CASSSSGLRTEAFF. The chain employs TRBV7-9 and TRBJ1-1; D is perhaps TRBD1 (5 bases). V was trimmed by 4 bases and J by 4 bases, leaving 13 bases between them. The CDR3 covers 14 residues. Germline assignment: CDR1 SEHNR and CDR2 FQNEAQ (reference sequence).